This T cell receptor beta chain was sequenced during a study of OX40 agonist ivuxolimab in advanced cancers. Study-wide context: Hepatocellular carcinoma, melanoma, renal cell or head and neck cancer was diagnosed in the dose-escalation patients.

Repertoires were generated with immunoSEQ multiplex PCR, while TCRdb's copy carries only in-frame clones and drops some. The sample shows 26,000 or so clones, approximately 91% of them seen only once. This CDR3 is 15 amino acids long. In germline, CDR1 is SGHTS, CDR2 YDEGEE. With 4 bases clipped from V and 7 bases from J, the junction kept 6 bases outside the gene matches. The material sequenced was CD4+ or CD8+ T cells sorted from blood, taken in a trial of the OX40 agonist ivuxolimab. The chain links TRBV5-8 to TRBJ1-6; TRBD1 matches at 9 bases. The source is an adult with an advanced solid tumor such as melanoma, head and neck, liver or kidney cancer. CDR3 amino acids: CASSTRDRANSPLHF. In nucleotides, the CDR3 is TGTGCCAGCAGCACCCGGGACAGGGCGAATTCACCCCTCCACTTT.